This entry is about one TCR beta chain. The antigen is undetermined. The naive CD8 population came from CD45RO-negative cells selected for CCR7, without terminally differentiated effector memory CD45RA+ cells. Participating donors were healthy, HIV-negative adults free of recent acute infections or vaccinations. This sample is drawn from a study of shared clonotypes between healthy human individuals. The authors' processing: ImmunoSEQ supplied junction-only sequences lacking quality scores, so filtering was different. Profiled with immunoSEQ multiplex PCR; TCRdb holds only in-frame clones, not every one. V, J and clone size are those of that table, while D and trimming were read from the DNA. The sample includes approximately 720,000 clones, 92% of them seen just once. Deletions cut 0 bases from V and 0 bases from J, with 12 bases between. Germline-derived CDR1 and CDR2 are SEHNR and FQNEAQ (reference sequence). CDR3 length equals 16 residues.

General study points: Some clonotypes were shared by all four sorted-subset donors, while others were not shared. The non-shared ones had lower generation probabilities than the shared ones.

The V call is TRBV7-9, the J call TRBJ2-7; D unresolved. The receptor was derived from a young man in good health. The sequenced sample was naive CD8+ T cells sorted from blood. The CDR3 sequence is CASSLAQVKSSYEQYF. DNA of the CDR3: TGTGCCAGCAGCTTAGCCCAGGTCAAAAGCTCCTACGAGCAGTACTTC. The full variable domain, its missing parts supplied by reference TRBV7-9 and TRBJ2-7, is DTGVSQNPRHKITKRGQNVTFRCDPISEHNRLYWYRQTLGQGPEFLTYFQNEAQLEKSRLLSDRFSAERPKGSFSTLEIQRTEQGDSAMYLCASSLAQVKSSYEQYFGPGTRLTVT.